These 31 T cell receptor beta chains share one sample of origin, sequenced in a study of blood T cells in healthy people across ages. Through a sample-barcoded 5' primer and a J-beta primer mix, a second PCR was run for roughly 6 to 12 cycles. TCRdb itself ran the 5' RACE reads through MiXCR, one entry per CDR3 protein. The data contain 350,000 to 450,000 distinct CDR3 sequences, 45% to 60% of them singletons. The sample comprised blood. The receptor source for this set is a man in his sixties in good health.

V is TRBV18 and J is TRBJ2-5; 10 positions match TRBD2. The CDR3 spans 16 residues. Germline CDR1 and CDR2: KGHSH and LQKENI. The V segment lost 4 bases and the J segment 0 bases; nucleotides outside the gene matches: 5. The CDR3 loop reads CASSLLAGLDQETQYF. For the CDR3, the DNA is TGTGCCAGCTCACTACTAGCGGGATTAGACCAAGAGACCCAGTACTTC.

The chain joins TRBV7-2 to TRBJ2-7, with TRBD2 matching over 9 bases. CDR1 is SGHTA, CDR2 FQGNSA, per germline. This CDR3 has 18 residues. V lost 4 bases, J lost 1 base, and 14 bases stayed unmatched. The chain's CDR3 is CASSSPDFRGRGSYEQYF. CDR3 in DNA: TGTGCCAGCAGCTCTCCCGATTTCCGCGGGAGGGGGTCCTACGAGCAGTACTTC.

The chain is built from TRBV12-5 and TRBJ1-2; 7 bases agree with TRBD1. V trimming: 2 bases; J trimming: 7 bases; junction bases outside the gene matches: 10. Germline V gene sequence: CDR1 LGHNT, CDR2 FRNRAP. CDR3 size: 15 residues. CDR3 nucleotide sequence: TGTGCTAGTGGTTTGCATTCAGGGGGAGTGGGTGGCTACACCTTC. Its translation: CASGLHSGGVGGYTF.

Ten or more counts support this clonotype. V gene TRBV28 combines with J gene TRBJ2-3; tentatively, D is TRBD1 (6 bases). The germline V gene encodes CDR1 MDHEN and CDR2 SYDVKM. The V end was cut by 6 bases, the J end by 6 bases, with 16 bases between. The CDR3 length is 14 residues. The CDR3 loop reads CASRSDRLADTQYF. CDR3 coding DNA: TGTGCCAGCAGATCTGACAGGTTAGCGGATACGCAGTATTTT.

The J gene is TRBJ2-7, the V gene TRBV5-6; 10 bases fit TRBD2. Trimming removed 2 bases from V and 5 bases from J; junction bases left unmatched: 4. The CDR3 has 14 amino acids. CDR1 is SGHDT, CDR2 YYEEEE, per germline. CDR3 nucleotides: TGTGCCAGCAGCTTAGCGGGAGGGCCTCACGAGCAGTACTTC. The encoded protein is CASSLAGGPHEQYF.

CDR3 DNA sequence: TGTGCCAGCAGTGGAAAACAGCGTCAGCCCCAGCATTTT. Its protein product is CASSGKQRQPQHF. The J gene is TRBJ1-5, the V gene TRBV6-2 or TRBV6-3; no definite D call. V was shortened by 5 bases and J by 6 bases, with 11 bases between the two germline ends. The V gene's germline CDR1 is MNHEY and CDR2 SVGEGT. The CDR3 runs to 13 residues.

In DNA, the CDR3 is TGTGCCGGAGGACAGGGAGCTGGGGCCAACGTCCTGACTTTC. Amino acid sequence: CAGGQGAGANVLTF. This chain links TRBV6-2 or TRBV6-3 with TRBJ2-6; TRBD1 aligns across 8 bases. Germline V gives CDR1 MNHEY, CDR2 SVGEGT. This CDR3 has 14 amino acids. V lost 11 bases, J lost 2 bases, and 5 bases stayed unmatched.

CDR3 sequence (DNA): TGTGCCAGCAGCTTTCGCGGGACTAGCGGACGCAATGAGCAGTACTTC. This encodes CASSFRGTSGRNEQYF. The chain links TRBV7-2 to TRBJ2-7; 11 bases fit TRBD2. The CDR3 length is 16 residues. From germline, CDR1 is SGHTA and CDR2 FQGNSA. Unmatched junction bases numbered 11, after V lost 3 bases and J lost 7 bases.

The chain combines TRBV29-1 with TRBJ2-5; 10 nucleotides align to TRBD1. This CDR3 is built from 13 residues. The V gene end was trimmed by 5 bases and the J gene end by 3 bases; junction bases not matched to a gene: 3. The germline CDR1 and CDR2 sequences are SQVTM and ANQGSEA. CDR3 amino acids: CSVTGQGEETQYF. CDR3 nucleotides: TGCAGCGTTACAGGACAGGGGGAAGAGACCCAGTACTTC.

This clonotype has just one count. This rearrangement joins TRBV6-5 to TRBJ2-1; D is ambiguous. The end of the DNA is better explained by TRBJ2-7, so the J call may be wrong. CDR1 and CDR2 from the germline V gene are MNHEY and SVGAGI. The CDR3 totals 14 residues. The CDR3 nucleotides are TGTGCCAGCAGTTACGGGCGGCTCTACAATGAGCAGTACTTC. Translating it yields CASSYGRLYNEQYF.

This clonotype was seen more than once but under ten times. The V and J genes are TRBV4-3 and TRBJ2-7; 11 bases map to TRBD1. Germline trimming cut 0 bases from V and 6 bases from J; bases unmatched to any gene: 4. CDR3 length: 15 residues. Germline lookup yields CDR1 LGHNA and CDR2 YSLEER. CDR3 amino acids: CASSQDWGQGVEQYF. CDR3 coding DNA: TGCGCCAGCAGCCAAGATTGGGGACAGGGGGTCGAGCAGTACTTC.

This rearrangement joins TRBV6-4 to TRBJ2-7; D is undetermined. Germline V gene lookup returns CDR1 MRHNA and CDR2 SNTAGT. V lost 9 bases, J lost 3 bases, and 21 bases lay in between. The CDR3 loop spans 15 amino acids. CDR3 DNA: TGTGCCAGATACAAGGTTCTGGTGGCGATCTACGAGCAGTACTTC. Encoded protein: CARYKVLVAIYEQYF.

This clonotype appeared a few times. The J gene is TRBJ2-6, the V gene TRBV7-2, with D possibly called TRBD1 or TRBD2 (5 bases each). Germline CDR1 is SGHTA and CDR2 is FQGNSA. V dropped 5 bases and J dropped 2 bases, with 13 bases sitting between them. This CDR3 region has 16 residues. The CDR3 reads CASSRFGGPGANVLTF. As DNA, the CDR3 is TGTGCCAGCAGCCGATTTGGGGGACCTGGGGCCAACGTCCTGACTTTC.

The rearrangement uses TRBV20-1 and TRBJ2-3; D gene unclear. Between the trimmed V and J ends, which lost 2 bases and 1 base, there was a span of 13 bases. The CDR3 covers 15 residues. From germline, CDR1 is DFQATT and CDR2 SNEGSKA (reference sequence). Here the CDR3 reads CSARSERRGTDTQYF. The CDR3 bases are TGCAGTGCTAGATCTGAGCGTCGGGGCACAGATACGCAGTATTTT.

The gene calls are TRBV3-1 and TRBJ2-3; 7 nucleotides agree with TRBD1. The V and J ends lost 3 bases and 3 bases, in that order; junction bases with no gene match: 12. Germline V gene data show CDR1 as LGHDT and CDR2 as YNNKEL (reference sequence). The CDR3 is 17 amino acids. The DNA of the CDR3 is TGTGCCAGCAGCCACCCCCCGACAGGGAGTAGTACAGATACGCAGTATTTT. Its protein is CASSHPPTGSSTDTQYF.

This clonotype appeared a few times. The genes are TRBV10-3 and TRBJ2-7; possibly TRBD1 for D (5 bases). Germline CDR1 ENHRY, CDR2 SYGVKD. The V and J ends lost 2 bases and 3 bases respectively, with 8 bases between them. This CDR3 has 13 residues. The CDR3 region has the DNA TGTGCCATCAGTGAGGACAGCTACTACGAGCAGTACTTC. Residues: CAISEDSYYEQYF.

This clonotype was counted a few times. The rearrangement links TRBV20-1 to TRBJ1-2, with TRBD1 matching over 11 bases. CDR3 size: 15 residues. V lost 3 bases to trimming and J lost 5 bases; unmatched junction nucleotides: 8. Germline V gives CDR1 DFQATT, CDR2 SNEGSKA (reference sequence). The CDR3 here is CSARDRGPSNYGYTF. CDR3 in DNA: TGCAGTGCTAGGGACAGGGGGCCATCCAATTATGGCTACACCTTC.

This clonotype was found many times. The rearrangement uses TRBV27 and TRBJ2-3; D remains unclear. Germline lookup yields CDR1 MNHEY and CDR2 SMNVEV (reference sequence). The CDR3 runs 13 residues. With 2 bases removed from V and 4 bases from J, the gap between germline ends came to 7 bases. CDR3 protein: CASSLRVADTQYF. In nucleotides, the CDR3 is TGTGCCAGCAGTTTAAGGGTCGCAGATACGCAGTATTTT.

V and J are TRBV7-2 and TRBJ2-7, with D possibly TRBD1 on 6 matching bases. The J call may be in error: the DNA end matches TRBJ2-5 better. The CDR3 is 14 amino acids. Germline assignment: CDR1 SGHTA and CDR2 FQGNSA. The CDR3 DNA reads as TGTGCCAGCAGCTCTAGGGGGTTGATGGAGACCCAGTACTTC. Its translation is CASSSRGLMETQYF.

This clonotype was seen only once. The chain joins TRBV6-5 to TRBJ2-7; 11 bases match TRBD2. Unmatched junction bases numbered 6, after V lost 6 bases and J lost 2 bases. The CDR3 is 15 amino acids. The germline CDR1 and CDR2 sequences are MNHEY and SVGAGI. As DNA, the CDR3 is TGTGCCAGCAGCAAAAGACTAGCGGGACCCTACGAGCAGTACTTC. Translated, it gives CASSKRLAGPYEQYF.

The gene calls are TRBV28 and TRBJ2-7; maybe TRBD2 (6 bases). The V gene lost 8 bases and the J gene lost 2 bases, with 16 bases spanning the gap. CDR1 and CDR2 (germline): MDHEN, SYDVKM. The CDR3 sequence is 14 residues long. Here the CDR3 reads CASGSGSSTYEQYF. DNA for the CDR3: TGTGCCAGCGGTAGCGGAAGCTCAACCTACGAGCAGTACTTC. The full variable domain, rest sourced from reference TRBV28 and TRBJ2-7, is DVKVTQSSRYLVKRTGEKVFLECVQDMDHENMFWYRQDPGLGLRLIYFSYDVKMKEKGDIPEGYSVSREKKERFSLILESASTNQTSMYLCASGSGSSTYEQYFGPGTRLTVT.

The CDR3 sequence is CASSGAAGGRETQYF. CDR3 coding DNA: TGTGCCAGCAGCGGAGCTGCGGGGGGTCGAGAGACCCAGTACTTC. The chain employs TRBV6-1 and TRBJ2-5, with TRBD2 matching over 8 bases. The V gene end was trimmed by 6 bases and the J gene end by 4 bases; junction bases not matched to a gene: 10. The CDR3 contains 15 residues. Germline lookup yields CDR1 MNHNS and CDR2 SASEGT.

The CDR3 is CSAREPRGGQPQHF. In nucleotides, the CDR3 is TGCAGTGCTAGAGAACCCAGGGGTGGGCAGCCCCAGCATTTT. This chain uses TRBV20-1 with TRBJ1-5; a weak D match, TRBD1 (6 bases). The V and J ends lost 0 bases and 7 bases respectively, with 13 bases between them. This CDR3 is 14 amino acids long. Per the germline V gene, CDR1 is DFQATT and CDR2 is SNEGSKA (reference sequence).

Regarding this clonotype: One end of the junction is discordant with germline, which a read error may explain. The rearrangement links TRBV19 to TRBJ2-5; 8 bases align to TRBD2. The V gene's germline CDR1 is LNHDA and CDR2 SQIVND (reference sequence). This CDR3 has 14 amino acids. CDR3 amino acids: CARRAGAYQETLYF. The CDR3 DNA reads TGTGCTAGGCGAGCGGGGGCCTACCAAGAGACCCTGTACTTC.

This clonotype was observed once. In DNA form, the CDR3 reads TGCGCCAGCAGCTTGTCACCGACAGGGGACAATTCACCCCTCCACTTT. The encoded protein is CASSLSPTGDNSPLHF. V gene TRBV5-1 combines with J gene TRBJ1-6, with 8 bases lining up with TRBD1. From germline, CDR1 is SGHRS and CDR2 YFSETQ. The CDR3 is 16 amino acids. The V gene end was trimmed by 1 base and the J gene end by 7 bases; junction bases not matched to a gene: 7.

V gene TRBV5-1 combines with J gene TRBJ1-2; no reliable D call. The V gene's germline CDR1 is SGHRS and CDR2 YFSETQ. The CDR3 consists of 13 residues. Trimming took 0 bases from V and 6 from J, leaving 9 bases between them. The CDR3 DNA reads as TGCGCCAGCAGCTTGGGAAGGAATGATGGCTACACCTTC. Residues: CASSLGRNDGYTF.

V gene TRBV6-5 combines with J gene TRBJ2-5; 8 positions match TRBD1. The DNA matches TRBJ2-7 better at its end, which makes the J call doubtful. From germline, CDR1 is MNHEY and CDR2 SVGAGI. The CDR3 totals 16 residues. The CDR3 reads CASSPLGTGFGHEQYF. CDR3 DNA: TGTGCCAGCAGCCCCCTGGGGACAGGCTTTGGGCACGAGCAGTACTTC.

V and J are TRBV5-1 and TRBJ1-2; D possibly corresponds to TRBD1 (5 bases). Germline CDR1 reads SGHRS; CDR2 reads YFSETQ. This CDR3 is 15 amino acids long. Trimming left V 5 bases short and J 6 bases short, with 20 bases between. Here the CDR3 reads CASRSTGTPVNGYTF. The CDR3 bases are TGCGCCAGCAGATCAACCGGGACTCCCGTGAATGGCTACACCTTC.

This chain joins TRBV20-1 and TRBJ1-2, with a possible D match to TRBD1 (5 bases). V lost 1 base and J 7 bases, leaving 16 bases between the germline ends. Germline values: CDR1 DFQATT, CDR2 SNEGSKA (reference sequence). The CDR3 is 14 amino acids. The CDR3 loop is CSARAVGGMSGYTF. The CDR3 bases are TGCAGTGCTAGAGCCGTCGGGGGTATGAGTGGCTACACCTTC.

CDR3 protein: CASSLVGGGNNEQYF. The CDR3 DNA is TGTGCCAGCAGCTTAGTCGGCGGGGGGAACAATGAGCAGTACTTC. V and J are TRBV7-2 and TRBJ2-4; 8 bases are a match to TRBD2. The CDR3 consists of 15 residues. With V trimmed by 1 base and J by 13 bases, 12 bases remained unmatched. Germline V lookup: CDR1 SGHTA, CDR2 FQGNSA.

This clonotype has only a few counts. CDR3 sequence: CASSLSRLQETQYF. The CDR3 nucleotides read TGTGCCAGCAGTTTGAGCCGACTCCAAGAGACCCAGTACTTC. This chain uses TRBV12-3 or TRBV12-4 with TRBJ2-5, with unresolved D. The CDR3 runs to 14 residues. V lost 3 bases and J lost 1, with 9 bases in between.